Reported below is one T cell receptor (beta chain). The sample is drawn from a study of cytotoxic CD8 clonotypes in ibrutinib-treated CLL. Repertoires were generated with immunoSEQ multiplex PCR, while TCRdb's copy carries only in-frame clones and drops some. Among over 140,000 clones listed, 75% to 85% were seen once. The CDR3 length is 12 residues. V is TRBV12-1 and J is TRBJ2-1; the table assigns TRBD2, which was not confirmed against the DNA. TRBV12-1 is listed as a pseudogene. The source material was PBMCs, sampled after 36 months of ibrutinib treatment. The receptor's source is a human donor with chronic lymphocytic leukemia. The CDR3 sequence is CASSDGDGEQFF. In DNA, the CDR3 is TGTGCCAGCAGCGATGGAGACGGTGAGCAGTTCTTC.